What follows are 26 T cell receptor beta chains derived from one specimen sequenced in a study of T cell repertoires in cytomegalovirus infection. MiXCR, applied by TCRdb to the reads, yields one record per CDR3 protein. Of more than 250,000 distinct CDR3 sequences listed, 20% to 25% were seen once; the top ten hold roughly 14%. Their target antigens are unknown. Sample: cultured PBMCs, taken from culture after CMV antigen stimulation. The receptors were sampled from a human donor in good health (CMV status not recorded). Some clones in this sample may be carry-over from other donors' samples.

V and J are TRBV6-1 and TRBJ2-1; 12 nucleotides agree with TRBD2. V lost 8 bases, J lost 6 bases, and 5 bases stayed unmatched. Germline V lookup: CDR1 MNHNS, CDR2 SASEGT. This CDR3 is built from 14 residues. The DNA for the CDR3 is TGTGCCAGCCGACTAGCGGGAGTTTCCAATGAGCAGTTCTTC. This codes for CASRLAGVSNEQFF.

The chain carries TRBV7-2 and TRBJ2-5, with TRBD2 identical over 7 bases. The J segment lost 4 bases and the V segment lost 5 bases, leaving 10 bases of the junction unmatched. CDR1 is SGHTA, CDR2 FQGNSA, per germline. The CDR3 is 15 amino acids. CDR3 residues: CASSLQAGWGETQYF. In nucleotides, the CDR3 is TGTGCCAGCAGCCTTCAAGCGGGGTGGGGAGAGACCCAGTACTTC.

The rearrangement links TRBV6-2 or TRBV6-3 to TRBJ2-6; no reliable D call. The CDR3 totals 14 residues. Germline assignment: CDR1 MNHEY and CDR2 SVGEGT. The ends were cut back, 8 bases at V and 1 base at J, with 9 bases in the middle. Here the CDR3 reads CASGSVSGANVLTF. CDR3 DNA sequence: TGTGCCAGCGGGTCCGTTTCTGGGGCCAACGTCCTGACTTTC.

Here the CDR3 reads CSATTISWVYYGYTF. The CDR3 region has the DNA TGCAGTGCTACCACAATAAGCTGGGTCTATTATGGCTACACCTTC. V is TRBV20-1 and J is TRBJ1-2; D gene uncertain. The CDR3 is 15 amino acids. Per germline, CDR1 DFQATT and CDR2 SNEGSKA (reference sequence). V lost 4 bases to trimming and J lost 5 bases, with 20 bases between them.

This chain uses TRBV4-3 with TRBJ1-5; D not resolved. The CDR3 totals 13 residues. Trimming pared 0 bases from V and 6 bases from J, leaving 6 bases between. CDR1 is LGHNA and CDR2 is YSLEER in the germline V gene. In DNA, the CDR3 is TGCGCCAGCAGCCAAGAAATCGGTCAGCCCCAGCATTTT. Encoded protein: CASSQEIGQPQHF.

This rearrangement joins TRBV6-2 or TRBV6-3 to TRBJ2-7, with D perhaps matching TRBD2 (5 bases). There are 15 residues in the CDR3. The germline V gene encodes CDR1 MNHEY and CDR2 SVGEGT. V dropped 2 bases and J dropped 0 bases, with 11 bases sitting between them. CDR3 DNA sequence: TGTGCCAGCAGTTACCGGGGATCCCACTCCTACGAGCAGTACTTC. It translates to CASSYRGSHSYEQYF.

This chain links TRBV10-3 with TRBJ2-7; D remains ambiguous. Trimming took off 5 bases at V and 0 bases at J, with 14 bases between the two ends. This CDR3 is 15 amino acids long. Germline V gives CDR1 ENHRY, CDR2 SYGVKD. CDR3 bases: TGTGCCATCAGTTTTGGTACCGACACCTCCTACGAGCAGTACTTC. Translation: CAISFGTDTSYEQYF.

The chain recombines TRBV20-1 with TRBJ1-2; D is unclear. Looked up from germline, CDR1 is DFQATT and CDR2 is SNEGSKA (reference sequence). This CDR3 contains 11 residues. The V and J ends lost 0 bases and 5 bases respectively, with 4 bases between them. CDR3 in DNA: TGCAGTGCTAGAGAAGTTTATGGCTACACCTTC. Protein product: CSAREVYGYTF.

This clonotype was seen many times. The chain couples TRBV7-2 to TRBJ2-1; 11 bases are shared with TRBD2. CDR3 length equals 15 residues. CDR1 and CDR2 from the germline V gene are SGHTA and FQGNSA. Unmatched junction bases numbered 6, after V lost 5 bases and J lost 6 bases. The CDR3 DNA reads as TGTGCCAGCAGCCGTAGCGGGAGGGAAATCAATGAGCAGTTCTTC. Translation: CASSRSGREINEQFF.

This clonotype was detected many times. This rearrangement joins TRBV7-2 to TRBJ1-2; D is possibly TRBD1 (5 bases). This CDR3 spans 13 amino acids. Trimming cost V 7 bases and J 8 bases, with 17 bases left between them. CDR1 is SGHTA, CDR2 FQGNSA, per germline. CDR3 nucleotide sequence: TGTGCCAGCACCCTCCCGGGGCGTGGAGGCTACACCTTC. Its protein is CASTLPGRGGYTF.

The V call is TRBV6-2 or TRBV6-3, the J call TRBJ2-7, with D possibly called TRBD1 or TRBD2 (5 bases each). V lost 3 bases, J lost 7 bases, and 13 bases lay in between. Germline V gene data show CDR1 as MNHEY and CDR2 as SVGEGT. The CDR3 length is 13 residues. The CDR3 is CASSYSPGREQYV. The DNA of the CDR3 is TGTGCCAGCAGTTATAGTCCGGGGCGAGAGCAGTACGTC.

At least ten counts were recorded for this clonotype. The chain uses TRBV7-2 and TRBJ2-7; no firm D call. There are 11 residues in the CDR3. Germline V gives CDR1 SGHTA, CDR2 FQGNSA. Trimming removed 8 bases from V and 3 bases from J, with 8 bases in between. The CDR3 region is CASGKDYEQYF. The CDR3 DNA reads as TGTGCCAGCGGTAAAGACTACGAGCAGTACTTC. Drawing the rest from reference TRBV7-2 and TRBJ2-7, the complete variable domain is GAGVSQSPSNKVTEKGKDVELRCDPISGHTALYWYRQSLGQGLEFLIYFQGNSAPDKSGLPSDRFSAERTGGSVSTLTIQRTQQEDSAVYLCASGKDYEQYFGPGTRLTVT.

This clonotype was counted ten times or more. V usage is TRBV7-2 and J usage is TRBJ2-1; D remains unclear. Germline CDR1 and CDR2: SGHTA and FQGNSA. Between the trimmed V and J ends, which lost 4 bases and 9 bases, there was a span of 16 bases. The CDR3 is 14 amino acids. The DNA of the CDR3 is TGTGCCAGCAGCTCCCTGACTCGGTTGGGTGAGCAGTTCTTC. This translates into CASSSLTRLGEQFF.

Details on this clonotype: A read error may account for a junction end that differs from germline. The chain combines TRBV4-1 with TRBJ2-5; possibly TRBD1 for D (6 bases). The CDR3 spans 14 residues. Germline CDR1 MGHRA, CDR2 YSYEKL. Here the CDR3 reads CASSLGQSDQTQYF. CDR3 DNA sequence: TGTGCCAGCAGCCTCGGACAGTCGGATCAGACCCAGTACTTC.

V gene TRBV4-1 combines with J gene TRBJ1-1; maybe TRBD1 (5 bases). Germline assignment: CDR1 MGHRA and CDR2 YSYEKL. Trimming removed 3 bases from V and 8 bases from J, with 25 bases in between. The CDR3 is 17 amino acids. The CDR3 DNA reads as TGCGCCAGCAGCCAGGGGACGTGGAAGGCAACCCCCCGCGAAGCTTTCTTT. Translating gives CASSQGTWKATPREAFF.

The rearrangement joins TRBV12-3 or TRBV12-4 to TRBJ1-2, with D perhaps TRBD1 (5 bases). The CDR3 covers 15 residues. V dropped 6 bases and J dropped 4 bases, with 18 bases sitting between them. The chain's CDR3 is CASSPDRQGVYGYTF. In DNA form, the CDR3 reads TGTGCCAGCAGCCCTGATCGGCAGGGCGTCTATGGCTACACCTTC.

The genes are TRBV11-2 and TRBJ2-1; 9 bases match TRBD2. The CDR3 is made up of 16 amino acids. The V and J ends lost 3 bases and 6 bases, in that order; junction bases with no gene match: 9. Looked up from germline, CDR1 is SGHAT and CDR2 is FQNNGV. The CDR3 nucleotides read TGTGCCAGCAGCTTCAGTGGGACTAGCCAAAGCAATGAGCAGTTCTTC. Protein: CASSFSGTSQSNEQFF.

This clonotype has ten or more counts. The CDR3 sequence: CASSLSPGGKTQYF. CDR3 DNA sequence: TGTGCCAGCAGCTTGTCGCCTGGGGGGAAGACCCAGTACTTC. This chain joins TRBV7-2 and TRBJ2-5; weak D call: TRBD2 (6 bases). Trimming took off 3 bases at V and 6 bases at J, with 14 bases between the two ends. The CDR3 totals 14 residues. Per the germline V gene, CDR1 is SGHTA and CDR2 is FQGNSA.

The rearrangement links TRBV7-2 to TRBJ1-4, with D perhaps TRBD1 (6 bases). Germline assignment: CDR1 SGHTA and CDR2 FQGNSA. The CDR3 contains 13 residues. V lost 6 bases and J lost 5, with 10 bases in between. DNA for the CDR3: TGTGCCAGCAGTGGGGGGCTAAATGAAAAACTGTTTTTT. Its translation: CASSGGLNEKLFF.

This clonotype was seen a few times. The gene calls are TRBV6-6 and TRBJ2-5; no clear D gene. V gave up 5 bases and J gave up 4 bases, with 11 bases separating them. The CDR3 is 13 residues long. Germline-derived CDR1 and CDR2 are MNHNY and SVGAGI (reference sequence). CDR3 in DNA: TGTGCCAGCAGTGACCGAACGAGAGAGACCCAGTACTTC. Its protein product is CASSDRTRETQYF.

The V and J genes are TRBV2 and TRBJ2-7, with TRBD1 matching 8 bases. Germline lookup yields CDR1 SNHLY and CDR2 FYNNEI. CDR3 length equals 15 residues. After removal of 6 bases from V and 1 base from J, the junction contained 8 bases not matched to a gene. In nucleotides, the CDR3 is TGTGCCAGCAGCGAACAGGGGGTTACGTCCTACGAGCAGTACTTC. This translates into CASSEQGVTSYEQYF.

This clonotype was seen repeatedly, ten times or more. CDR3 residues: CASSLGEHYGYTF. The CDR3 DNA reads TGTGCCAGCAGCTTGGGAGAGCACTATGGCTACACCTTC. This rearrangement joins TRBV7-2 to TRBJ1-2, with D uncertain. CDR1 SGHTA and CDR2 FQGNSA come from the germline V gene. The germline V and J ends were trimmed by 3 bases and 3 bases, with 8 bases remaining between them. The CDR3 is 13 residues long.

CDR3 sequence: CASLRFIGELFF. For the CDR3, the DNA is TGTGCCAGCCTACGATTTATCGGGGAGCTGTTTTTT. The chain employs TRBV6-6 and TRBJ2-2; D not resolved. Per the germline V gene, CDR1 is MNHNY and CDR2 is SVGAGI (reference sequence). V lost 8 bases and J lost 7, with 11 bases in between. The CDR3 is made up of 12 amino acids.

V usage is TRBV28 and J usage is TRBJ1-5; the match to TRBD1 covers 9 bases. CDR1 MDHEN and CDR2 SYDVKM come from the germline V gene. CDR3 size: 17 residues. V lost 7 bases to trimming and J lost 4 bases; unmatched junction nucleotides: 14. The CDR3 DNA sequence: TGTGCCAGCATTAGATTGAGGGACAGGGTGCGGAATCAGCCCCAGCATTTT. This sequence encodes CASIRLRDRVRNQPQHF. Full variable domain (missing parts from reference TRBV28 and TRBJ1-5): DVKVTQSSRYLVKRTGEKVFLECVQDMDHENMFWYRQDPGLGLRLIYFSYDVKMKEKGDIPEGYSVSREKKERFSLILESASTNQTSMYLCASIRLRDRVRNQPQHFGDGTRLSIL.

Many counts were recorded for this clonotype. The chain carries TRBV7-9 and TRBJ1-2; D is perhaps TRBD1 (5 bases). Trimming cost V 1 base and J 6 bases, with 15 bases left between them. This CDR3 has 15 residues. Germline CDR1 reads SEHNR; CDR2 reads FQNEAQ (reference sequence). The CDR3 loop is CASSLVTRWGDGYTF. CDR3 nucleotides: TGTGCCAGCAGCTTAGTAACTAGGTGGGGCGATGGCTACACCTTC.

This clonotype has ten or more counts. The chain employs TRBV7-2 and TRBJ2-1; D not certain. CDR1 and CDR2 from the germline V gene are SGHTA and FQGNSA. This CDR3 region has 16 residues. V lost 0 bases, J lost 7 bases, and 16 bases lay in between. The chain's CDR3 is CASSLAVGDLGNEQFF. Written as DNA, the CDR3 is TGTGCCAGCAGCTTAGCGGTTGGGGATTTGGGGAATGAGCAGTTCTTC.